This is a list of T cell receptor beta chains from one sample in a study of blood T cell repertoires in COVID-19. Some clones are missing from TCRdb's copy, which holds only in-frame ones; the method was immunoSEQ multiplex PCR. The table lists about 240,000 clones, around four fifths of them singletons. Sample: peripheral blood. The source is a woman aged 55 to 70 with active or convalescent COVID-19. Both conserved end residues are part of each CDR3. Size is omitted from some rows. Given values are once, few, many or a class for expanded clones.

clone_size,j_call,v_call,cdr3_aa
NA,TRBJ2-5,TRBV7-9,CASSLSLAGQETQYF
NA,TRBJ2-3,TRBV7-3,CASSSAGDTQYF
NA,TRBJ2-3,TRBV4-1,CASSPTGSTDTQYF
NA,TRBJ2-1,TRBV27,CASCGGLAGGLGKAGWNEQFF
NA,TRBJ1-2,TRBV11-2,CASSLAGGSGYTF
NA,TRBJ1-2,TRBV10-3,CAISERGPNYGYTF
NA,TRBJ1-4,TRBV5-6,CASSLVTMISEKLFF
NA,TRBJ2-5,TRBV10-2,CASSVPWDRGQGKETQYF
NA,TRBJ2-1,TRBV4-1,CASSQLDILSYGEQFF
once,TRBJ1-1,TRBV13,CASSLLSGNTEAFF
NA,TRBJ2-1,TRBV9,CASSVAVTAGNEQFF
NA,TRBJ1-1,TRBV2,CASSPGTGGTEAFF
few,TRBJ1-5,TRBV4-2,CASSQDPGGNNQPQHF
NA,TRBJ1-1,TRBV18,CASSNGQGIGSEAFF
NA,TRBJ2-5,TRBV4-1,CASSQAGGFFGLAPGERETQYF
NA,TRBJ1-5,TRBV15,CATSGRSPNQPQHF
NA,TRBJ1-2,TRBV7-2,CASSSGPGIYGYTF
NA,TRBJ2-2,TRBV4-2,CASSQDPGDLTGELFF
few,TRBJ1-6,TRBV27,CASSPWGQPLNSPLHF
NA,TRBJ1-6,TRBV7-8,CASSLEQAANNSPLHF
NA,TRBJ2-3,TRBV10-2,CASTSRSGGDTDTQYF
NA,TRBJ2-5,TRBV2,CASSVRRGGVETQYF
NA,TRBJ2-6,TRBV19,CASSPAGPGANVLTF
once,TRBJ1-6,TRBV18,CASTLQGRSPLHF
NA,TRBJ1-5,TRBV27,CASSLNRALSSNQPQHF
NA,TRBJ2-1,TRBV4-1,CASSQVASGGEQFF
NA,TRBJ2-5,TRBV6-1,CASSEAPGETQYF
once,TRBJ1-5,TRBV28,CASRRTGGPNQPQHF
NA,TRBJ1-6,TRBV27,CASSSPRRGYNSPLHF
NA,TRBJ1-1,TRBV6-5,CASSSRQGWTEAFF
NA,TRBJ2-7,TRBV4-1,CASSQVLGGDYEQYF
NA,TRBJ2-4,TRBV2,CASSEGLATNIQYF
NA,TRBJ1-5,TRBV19,CASSMVGTGSNQPQHF
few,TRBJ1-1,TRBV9,CASSVVTRGLGEAFF
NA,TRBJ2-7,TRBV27,CASSLSQTGTAYYEQYF
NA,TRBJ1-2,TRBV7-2,CASSLQRPGQGYGYTF
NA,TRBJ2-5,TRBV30,CAWSVGTARGETQYF
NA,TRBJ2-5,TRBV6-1,CASSEAIVGTRRETQYF
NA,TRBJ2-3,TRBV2,CASREGSSTDTQYF
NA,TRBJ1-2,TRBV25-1,CASSLGGYYGYTF
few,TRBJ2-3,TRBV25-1,CASSDLREMDTQYF
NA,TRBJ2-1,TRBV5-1,CASSSGQTYNEQFF
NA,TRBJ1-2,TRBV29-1,CSVPSPRTGGGYTF